The rows below give T cell receptor beta chains drawn from one sample of a study of control samples from healthy donors and cancer patients. Profiling relied on immunoSEQ multiplex PCR, and the TCRdb table lists in-frame clones only, not all of them. The sample has 120,000 or so clones; about 83% are singletons. The specimen sequenced was blood. The receptors here all came from a man younger than 40 in good health. Both conserved end residues are part of each CDR3. The D gene is left open where the match is weak. Clone size is stated in some rows and not others, as once, few, many or a class when expanded.

clone_size: NA; j_call: TRBJ1-2; v_call: TRBV5-1; cdr3_length: 14; d_call: TRBD1; cdr3_nt: TGCGCCAGCAGCTTGGGGGGACAGGGGAATGGCTACACCTTC; cdr3_aa: CASSLGGQGNGYTF
clone_size: NA; j_call: TRBJ1-5; v_call: TRBV28; cdr3_length: 14; d_call: NA; cdr3_nt: TGTGCCAGCAGTTTAGGGGGGGTCGTTCAGCCCCAGCATTTT; cdr3_aa: CASSLGGVVQPQHF
clone_size: NA; j_call: TRBJ1-5; v_call: TRBV19; cdr3_length: 13; d_call: NA; cdr3_nt: TGTGCCAGTAATCCGGATCTCAATCAGCCCCAGCATTTT; cdr3_aa: CASNPDLNQPQHF
clone_size: NA; j_call: TRBJ2-2; v_call: TRBV13; cdr3_length: 15; d_call: NA; cdr3_nt: TGTGCCAGCAGCTTAGGCCCCACGGGCACCGGGGAGCTGTTTTTT; cdr3_aa: CASSLGPTGTGELFF
clone_size: NA; j_call: TRBJ2-5; v_call: TRBV12-5; cdr3_length: 15; d_call: NA; cdr3_nt: TGTGCTAGTGGTTTGGTATCCCCGGGACGGGAGACCCAGTACTTC; cdr3_aa: CASGLVSPGRETQYF
clone_size: NA; j_call: TRBJ1-2; v_call: TRBV28; cdr3_length: 13; d_call: TRBD1; cdr3_nt: TGTGCCAGCAGTGTGGGACAGAACTATGGCTACACCTTC; cdr3_aa: CASSVGQNYGYTF
clone_size: few; j_call: TRBJ1-1; v_call: TRBV28; cdr3_length: 14; d_call: NA; cdr3_nt: TGTGCCAGCAGCCGGGGTGGGTTGAACACTGAAGCTTTCTTT; cdr3_aa: CASSRGGLNTEAFF
clone_size: NA; j_call: TRBJ2-3; v_call: TRBV29-1; cdr3_length: 18; d_call: NA; cdr3_nt: TGCAGCGTTGAACCCTTCCGAGAGCGGTTTTGGGGGACAGATACGCAGTATTTT; cdr3_aa: CSVEPFRERFWGTDTQYF
clone_size: NA; j_call: TRBJ2-2; v_call: TRBV10-3; cdr3_length: 16; d_call: NA; cdr3_nt: TGTGCCATCAGCGGGGACCCACACTCGCACGCCGGGGAGCTGTTTTTT; cdr3_aa: CAISGDPHSHAGELFF
clone_size: NA; j_call: TRBJ2-2; v_call: TRBV5-5; cdr3_length: 13; d_call: NA; cdr3_nt: TGTGCCAGCAGCTCGCAGGGAATCAGGGAGCTGTTTTTT; cdr3_aa: CASSSQGIRELFF